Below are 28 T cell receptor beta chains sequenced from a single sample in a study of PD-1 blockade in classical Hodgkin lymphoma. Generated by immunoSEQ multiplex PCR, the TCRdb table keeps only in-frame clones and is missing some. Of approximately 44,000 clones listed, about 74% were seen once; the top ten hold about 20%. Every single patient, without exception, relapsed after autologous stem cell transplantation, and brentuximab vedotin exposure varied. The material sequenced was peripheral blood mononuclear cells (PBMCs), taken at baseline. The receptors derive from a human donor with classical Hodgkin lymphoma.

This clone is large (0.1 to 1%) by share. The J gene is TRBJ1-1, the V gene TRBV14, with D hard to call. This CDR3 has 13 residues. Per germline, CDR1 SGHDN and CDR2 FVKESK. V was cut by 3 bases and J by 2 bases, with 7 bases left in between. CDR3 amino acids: CASSQWDNTEAFF. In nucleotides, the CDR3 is TGTGCCAGCAGCCAGTGGGATAACACTGAAGCTTTCTTT.

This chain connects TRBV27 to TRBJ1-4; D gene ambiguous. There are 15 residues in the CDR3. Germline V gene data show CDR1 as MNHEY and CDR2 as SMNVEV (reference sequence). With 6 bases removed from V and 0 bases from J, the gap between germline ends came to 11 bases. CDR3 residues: CASRGGLATNEKLFF. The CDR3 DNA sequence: TGTGCCAGCAGGGGCGGGCTTGCAACTAATGAAAAACTGTTTTTT.

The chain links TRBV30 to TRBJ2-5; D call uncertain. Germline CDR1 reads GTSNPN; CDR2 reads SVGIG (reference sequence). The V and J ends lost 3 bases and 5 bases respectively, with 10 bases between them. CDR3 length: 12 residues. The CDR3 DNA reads TGTGCCTGGAGGGGCCCCGCGGAGACCCAGTACTTC. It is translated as CAWRGPAETQYF.

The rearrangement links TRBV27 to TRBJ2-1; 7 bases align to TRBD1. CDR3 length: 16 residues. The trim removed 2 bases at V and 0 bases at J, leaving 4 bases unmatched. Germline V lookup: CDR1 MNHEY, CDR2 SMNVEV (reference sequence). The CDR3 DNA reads TGTGCCAGCAGTTTAAGGGGGCATAGCTCCTACAATGAGCAGTTCTTC. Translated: CASSLRGHSSYNEQFF.

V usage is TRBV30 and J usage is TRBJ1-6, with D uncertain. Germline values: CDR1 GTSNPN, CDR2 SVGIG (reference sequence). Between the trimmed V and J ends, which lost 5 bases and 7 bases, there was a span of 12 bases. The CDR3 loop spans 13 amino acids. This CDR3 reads CAWSRGNNSPLHF. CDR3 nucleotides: TGTGCCTGGTCACGGGGTAACAATTCACCCCTCCACTTT.

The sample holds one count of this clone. The CDR3, as DNA: TGTGCCAGCAGCGTAGGCAGGGGGCAGGTGGACACTGAAGCTTTCTTT. This sequence encodes CASSVGRGQVDTEAFF. This rearrangement joins TRBV9 to TRBJ1-1; 8 bases fit TRBD1. The CDR3 has 16 amino acids. Germline loops: CDR1 SGDLS, CDR2 YYNGEE. J lost 3 bases, V lost 0 bases, and 7 bases had no gene match.

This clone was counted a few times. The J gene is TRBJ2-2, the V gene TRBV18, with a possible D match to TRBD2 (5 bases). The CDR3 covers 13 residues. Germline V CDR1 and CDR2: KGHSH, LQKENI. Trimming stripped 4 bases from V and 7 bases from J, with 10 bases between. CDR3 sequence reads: CASSLVGVGELFF. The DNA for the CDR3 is TGTGCCAGCTCACTCGTGGGAGTCGGGGAGCTGTTTTTT.

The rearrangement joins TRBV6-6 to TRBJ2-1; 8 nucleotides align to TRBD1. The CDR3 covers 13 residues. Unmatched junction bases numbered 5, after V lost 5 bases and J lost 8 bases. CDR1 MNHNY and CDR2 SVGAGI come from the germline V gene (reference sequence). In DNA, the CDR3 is TGTGCCAGCAGTCCTCGACAGGGGTATGAGCAGTTCTTC. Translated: CASSPRQGYEQFF.

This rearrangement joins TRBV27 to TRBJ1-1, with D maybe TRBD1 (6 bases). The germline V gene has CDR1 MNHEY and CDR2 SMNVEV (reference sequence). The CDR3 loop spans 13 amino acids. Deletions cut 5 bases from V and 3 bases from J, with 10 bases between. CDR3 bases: TGTGCCAGCAGTATTACAGGGTACACTGAAGCTTTCTTT. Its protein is CASSITGYTEAFF.

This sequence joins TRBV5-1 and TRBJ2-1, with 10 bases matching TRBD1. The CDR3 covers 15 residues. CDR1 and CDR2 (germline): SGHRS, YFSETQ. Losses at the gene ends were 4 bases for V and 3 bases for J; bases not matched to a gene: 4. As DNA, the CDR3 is TGCGCCAGCAGCGCATGGACAGGGGGCTACAATGAGCAGTTCTTC. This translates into CASSAWTGGYNEQFF.

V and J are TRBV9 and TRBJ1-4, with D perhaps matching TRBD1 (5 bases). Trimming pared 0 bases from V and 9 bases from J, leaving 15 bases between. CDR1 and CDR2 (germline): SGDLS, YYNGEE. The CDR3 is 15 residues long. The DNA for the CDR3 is TGTGCCAGCAGCGTAGACGGGGCCCTATCCCAAAAACTGTTTTTT. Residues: CASSVDGALSQKLFF.

The CDR3 here is CASSLRGLAVGTDTQYF. The CDR3 bases are TGTGCCAGCAGTTTGCGGGGACTAGCGGTCGGCACAGATACGCAGTATTTT. The V gene is TRBV27, the J gene TRBJ2-3; TRBD2 aligns across 11 bases. After removal of 3 bases from V and 1 base from J, the junction contained 6 bases not matched to a gene. The CDR3 has 17 amino acids. CDR1 MNHEY and CDR2 SMNVEV come from the germline V gene (reference sequence).

CDR3 DNA: TGTGCCAGCAGTGAGTCAGAGCCCCAGCATTTT. Translating it yields CASSESEPQHF. The chain uses TRBV2 and TRBJ1-5; D not resolved. Germline loops: CDR1 SNHLY, CDR2 FYNNEI. CDR3 length equals 11 residues. V lost 3 bases and J 8 bases, leaving 5 bases between the germline ends.

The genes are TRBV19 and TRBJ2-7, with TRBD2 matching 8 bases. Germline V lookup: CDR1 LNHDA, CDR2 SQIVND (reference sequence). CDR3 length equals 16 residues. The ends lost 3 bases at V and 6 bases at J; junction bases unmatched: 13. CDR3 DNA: TGTGCCAGTAGTATGGGCTTGGCAGCGGGAGCAACCGAGCAGTACTTC. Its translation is CASSMGLAAGATEQYF.

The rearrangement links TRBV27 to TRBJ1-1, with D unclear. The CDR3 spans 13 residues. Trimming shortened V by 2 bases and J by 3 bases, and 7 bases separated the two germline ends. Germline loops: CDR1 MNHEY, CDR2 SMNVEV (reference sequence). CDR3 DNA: TGTGCCAGCAGTTTACGATTTCACACTGAAGCTTTCTTT. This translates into CASSLRFHTEAFF.

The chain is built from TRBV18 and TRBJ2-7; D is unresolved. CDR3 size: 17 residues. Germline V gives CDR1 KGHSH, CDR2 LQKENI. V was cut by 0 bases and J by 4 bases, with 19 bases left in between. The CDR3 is CASSPPLPAGLGYEQYF. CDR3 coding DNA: TGTGCCAGCTCACCACCGCTCCCGGCAGGCCTTGGGTACGAGCAGTACTTC.

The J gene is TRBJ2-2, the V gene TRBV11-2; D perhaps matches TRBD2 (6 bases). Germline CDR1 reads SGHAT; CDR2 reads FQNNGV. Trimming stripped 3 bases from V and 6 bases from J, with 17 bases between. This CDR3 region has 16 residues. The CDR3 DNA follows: TGTGCCAGCAGCTTGAAGTCCGGAGGGCCCTCCGGGGAGCTGTTTTTT. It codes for CASSLKSGGPSGELFF.

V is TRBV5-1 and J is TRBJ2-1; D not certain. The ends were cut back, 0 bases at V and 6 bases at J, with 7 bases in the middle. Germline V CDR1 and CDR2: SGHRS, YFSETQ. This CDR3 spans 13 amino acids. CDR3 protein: CASSLDQTNEQFF. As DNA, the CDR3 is TGCGCCAGCAGCTTGGACCAGACCAATGAGCAGTTCTTC.

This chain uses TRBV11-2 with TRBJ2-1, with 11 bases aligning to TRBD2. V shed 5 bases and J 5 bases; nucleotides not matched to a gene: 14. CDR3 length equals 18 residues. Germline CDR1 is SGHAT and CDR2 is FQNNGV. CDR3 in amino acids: CASSPRGPSGRNNNEQFF. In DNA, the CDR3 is TGTGCCAGCAGCCCGCGGGGGCCTAGCGGGAGGAATAACAATGAGCAGTTCTTC.

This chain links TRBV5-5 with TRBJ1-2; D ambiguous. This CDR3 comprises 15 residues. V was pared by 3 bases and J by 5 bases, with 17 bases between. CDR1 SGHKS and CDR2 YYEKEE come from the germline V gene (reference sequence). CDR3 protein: CASSSRPAEGYGYTF. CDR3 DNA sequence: TGTGCCAGCAGCTCAAGACCGGCGGAGGGTTATGGCTACACCTTC.

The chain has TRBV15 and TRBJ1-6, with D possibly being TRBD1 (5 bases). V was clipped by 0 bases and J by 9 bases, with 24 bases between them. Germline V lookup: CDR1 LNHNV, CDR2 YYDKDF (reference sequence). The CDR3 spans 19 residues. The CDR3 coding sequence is TGTGCCACCAGCAGAGATTTCCCTCAGGGCCGGGGTAGCAGTTCACCCCTCCACTTT. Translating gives CATSRDFPQGRGSSSPLHF.

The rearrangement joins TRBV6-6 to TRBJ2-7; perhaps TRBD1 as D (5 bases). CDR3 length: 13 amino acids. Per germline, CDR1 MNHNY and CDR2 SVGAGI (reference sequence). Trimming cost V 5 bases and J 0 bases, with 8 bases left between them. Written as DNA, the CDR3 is TGTGCCAGCAGTGCTACAGGCTCCTACGAGCAGTACTTC. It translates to CASSATGSYEQYF.

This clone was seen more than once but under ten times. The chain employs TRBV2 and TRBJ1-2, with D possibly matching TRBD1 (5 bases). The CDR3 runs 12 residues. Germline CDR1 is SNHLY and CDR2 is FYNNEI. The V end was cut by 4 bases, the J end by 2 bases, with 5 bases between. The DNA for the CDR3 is TGTGCCAGCAGTGGGGGGAACTATGGCTACACCTTC. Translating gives CASSGGNYGYTF. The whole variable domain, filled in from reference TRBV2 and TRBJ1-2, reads EPEVTQTPSHQVTQMGQEVILRCVPISNHLYFYWYRQILGQKVEFLVSFYNNEISEKSEIFDDQFSVERPDGSNFTLKIRSTKLEDSAMYFCASSGGNYGYTFGSGTRLTVV.

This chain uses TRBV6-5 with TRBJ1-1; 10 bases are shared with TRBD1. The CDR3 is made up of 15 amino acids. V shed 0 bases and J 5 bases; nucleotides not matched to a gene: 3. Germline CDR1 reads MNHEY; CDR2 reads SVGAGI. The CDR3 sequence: CASSYSWTGGTEAFF. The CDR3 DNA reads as TGTGCCAGCAGTTACTCCTGGACAGGGGGAACTGAAGCTTTCTTT.

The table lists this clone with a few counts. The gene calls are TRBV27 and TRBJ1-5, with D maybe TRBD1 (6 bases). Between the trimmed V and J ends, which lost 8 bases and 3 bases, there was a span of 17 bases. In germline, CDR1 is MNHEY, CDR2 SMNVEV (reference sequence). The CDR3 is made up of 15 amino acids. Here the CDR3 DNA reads TGTGCCAGCGGACTTTCTGGGGGCGCCAATCAGCCCCAGCATTTT. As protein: CASGLSGGANQPQHF.

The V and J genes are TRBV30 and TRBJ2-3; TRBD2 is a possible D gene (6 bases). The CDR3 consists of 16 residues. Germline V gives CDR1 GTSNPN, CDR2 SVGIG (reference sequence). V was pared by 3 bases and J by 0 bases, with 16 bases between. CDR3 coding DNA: TGTGCCTGGAGCCGGGGGACCCCGATTAGCACAGATACGCAGTATTTT. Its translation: CAWSRGTPISTDTQYF. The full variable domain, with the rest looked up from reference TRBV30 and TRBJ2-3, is SQTIHQWPATLVQPVGSPLSLECTVEGTSNPNLYWYRQAAGRGLQLLFYSVGIGQISSEVPQNLSASRPQDRQFILSSKKLLLSDSGFYLCAWSRGTPISTDTQYFGPGTRLTVL.

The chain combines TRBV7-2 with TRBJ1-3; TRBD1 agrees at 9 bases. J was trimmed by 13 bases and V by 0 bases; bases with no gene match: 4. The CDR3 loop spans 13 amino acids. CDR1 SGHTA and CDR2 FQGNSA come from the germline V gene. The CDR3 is CASSLAGQGPIYF. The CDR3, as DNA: TGTGCCAGCAGCTTAGCGGGACAGGGCCCAATATATTTT. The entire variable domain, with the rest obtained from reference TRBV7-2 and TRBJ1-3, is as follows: GAGVSQSPSNKVTEKGKDVELRCDPISGHTALYWYRQSLGQGLEFLIYFQGNSAPDKSGLPSDRFSAERTGGSVSTLTIQRTQQEDSAVYLCASSLAGQGPIYFGEGSWLTVV.

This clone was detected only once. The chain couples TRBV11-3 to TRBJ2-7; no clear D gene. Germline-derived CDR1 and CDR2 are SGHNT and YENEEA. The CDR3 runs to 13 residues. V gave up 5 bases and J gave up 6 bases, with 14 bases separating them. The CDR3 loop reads CASSQDRPGEQYF. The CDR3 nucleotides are TGTGCCAGCAGCCAGGACCGACCCGGCGAGCAGTACTTC. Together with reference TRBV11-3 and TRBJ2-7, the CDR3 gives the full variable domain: EAGVVQSPRYKIIEKKQPVAFWCNPISGHNTLYWYLQNLGQGPELLIRYENEEAVDDSQLPKDRFSAERLKGVDSTLKIQPAELGDSAVYLCASSQDRPGEQYFGPGTRLTVT.